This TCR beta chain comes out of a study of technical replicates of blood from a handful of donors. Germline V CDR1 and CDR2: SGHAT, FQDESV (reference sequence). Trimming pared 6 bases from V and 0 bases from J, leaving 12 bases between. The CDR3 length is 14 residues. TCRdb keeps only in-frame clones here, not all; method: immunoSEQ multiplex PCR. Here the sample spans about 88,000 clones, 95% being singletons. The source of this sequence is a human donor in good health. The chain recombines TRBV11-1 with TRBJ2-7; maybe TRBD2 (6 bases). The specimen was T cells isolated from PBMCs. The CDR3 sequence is CASSWGESSYEQYF. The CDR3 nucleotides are TGTGCCAGCAGTTGGGGGGAGAGCTCCTACGAGCAGTACTTC. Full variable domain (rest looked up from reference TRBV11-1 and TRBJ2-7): EAEVAQSPRYKITEKSQAVAFWCDPISGHATLYWYRQILGQGPELLVQFQDESVVDDSQLPKDRFSAERLKGVDSTLKIQPAELGDSAMYLCASSWGESSYEQYFGPGTRLTVT.